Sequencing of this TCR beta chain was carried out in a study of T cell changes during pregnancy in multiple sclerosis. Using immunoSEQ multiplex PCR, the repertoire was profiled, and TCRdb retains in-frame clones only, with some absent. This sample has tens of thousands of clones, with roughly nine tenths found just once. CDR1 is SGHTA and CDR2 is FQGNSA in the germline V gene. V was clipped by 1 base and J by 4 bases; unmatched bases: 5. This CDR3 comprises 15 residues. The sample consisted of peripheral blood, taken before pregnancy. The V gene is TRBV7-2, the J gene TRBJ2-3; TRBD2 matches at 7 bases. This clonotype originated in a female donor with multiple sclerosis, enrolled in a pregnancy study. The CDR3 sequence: CASSLELAVADTQYF. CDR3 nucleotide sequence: TGTGCCAGCAGCTTAGAGCTAGCGGTTGCAGATACGCAGTATTTT.